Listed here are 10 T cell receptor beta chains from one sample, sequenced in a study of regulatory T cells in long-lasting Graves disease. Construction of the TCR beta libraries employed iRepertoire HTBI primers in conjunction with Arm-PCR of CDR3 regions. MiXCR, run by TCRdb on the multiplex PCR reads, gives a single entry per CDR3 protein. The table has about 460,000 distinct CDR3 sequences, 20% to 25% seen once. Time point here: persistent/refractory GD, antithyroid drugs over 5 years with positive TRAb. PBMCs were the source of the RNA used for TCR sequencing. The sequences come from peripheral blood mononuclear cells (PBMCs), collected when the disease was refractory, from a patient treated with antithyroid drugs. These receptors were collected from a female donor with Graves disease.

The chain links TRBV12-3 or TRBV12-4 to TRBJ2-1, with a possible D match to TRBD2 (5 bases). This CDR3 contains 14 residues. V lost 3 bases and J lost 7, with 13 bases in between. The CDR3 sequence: CASSFRRRLNEQFF. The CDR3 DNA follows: TGTGCCAGCAGTTTTCGCAGGAGGTTAAATGAGCAGTTCTTC.

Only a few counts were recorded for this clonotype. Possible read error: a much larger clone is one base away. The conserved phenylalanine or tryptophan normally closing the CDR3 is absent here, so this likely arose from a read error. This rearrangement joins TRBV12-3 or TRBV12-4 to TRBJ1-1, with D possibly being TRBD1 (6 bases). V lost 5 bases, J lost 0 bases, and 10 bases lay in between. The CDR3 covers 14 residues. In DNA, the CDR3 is TGTGCCAGCAGTCCCGACAGGCTGAACACTGAAGCTTTCCTT. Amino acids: CASSPDRLNTEAFL.

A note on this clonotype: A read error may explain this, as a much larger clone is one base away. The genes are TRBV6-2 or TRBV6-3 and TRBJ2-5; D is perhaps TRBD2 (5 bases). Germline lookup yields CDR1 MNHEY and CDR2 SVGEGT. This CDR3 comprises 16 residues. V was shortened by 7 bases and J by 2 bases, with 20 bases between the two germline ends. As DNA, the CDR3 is TGTGCCAGCACCGAACGAGTGGGAGTAGGGCAAGAGACCCAGTACTTC. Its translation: CASTERVGVGQETQYF.

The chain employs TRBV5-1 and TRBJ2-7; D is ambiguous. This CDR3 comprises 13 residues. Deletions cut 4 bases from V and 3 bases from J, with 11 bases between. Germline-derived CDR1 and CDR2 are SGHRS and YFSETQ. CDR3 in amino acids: CASSLGLDYEQYF. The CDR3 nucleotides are TGCGCCAGCAGCCTAGGCCTTGACTACGAGCAGTACTTC.

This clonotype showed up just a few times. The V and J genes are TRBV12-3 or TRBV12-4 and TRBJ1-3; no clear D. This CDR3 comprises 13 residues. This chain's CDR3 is CATWVNSGNTIYF. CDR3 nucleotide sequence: TGTGCAACCTGGGTAAACTCTGGAAACACCATATATTTT.

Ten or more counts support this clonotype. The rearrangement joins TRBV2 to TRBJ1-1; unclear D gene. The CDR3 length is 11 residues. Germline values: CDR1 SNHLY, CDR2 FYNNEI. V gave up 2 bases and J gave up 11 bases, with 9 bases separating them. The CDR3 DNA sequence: TGTGCCAGCAGTGAAACCCAACGGGCTTTCTTT. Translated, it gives CASSETQRAFF.

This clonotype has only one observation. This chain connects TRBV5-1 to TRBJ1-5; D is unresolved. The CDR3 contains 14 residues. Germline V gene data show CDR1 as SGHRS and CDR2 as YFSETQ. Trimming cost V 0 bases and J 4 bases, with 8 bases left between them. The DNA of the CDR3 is TGCGCCAGCAGCTTGGTGCCAGTAAATCAGCCCCAGCATTTT. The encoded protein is CASSLVPVNQPQHF.

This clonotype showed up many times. The CDR3 protein is CASRLNRGPETQYF. CDR3 in DNA: TGTGCCAGCAGACTTAACAGGGGGCCGGAGACCCAGTACTTC. The rearrangement joins TRBV28 to TRBJ2-5; 9 bases map to TRBD1. CDR1 is MDHEN and CDR2 is SYDVKM in the germline V gene. V trimming: 6 bases; J trimming: 5 bases; junction bases outside the gene matches: 7. The CDR3 consists of 14 residues.

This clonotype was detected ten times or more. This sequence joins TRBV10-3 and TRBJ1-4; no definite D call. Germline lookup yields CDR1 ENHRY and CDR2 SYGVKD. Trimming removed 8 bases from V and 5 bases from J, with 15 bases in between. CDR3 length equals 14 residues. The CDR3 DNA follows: TGTGCCATCTCTCCCTCCGTCTCCAATGAAAAACTGTTTTTT. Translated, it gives CAISPSVSNEKLFF.

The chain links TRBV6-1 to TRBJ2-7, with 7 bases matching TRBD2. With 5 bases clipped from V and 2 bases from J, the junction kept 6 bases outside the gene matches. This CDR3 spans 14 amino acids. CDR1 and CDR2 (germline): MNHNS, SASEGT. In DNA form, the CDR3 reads TGTGCCAGCAGTCCTCTCGGGACTACCTACGAGCAGTACTTC. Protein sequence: CASSPLGTTYEQYF.